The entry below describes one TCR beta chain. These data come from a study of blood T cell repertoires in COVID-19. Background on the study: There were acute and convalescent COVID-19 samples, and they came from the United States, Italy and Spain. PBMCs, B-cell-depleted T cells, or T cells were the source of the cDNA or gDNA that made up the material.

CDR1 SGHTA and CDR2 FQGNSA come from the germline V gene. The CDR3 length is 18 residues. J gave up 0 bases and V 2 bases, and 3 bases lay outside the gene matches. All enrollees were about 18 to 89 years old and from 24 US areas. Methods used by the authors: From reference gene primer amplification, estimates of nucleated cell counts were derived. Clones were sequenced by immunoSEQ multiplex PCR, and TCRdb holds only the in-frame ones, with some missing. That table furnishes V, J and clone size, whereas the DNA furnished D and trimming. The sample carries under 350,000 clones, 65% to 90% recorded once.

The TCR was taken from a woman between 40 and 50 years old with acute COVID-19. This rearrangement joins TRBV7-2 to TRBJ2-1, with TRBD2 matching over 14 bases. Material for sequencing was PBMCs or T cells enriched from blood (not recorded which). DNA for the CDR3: TGTGCCAGCAGCTTACGGACTAGCGGGGGGTCCTCCTACAATGAGCAGTTCTTC. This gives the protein CASSLRTSGGSSYNEQFF.